Listed here are 27 T cell receptor beta chains from one sample, sequenced in a study of blood T cell repertoires in COVID-19. Sequencing used immunoSEQ multiplex PCR; TCRdb keeps in-frame clones, though not all of them. The sample shows approximately 210,000 clones, about 85% of them seen only once. The sequenced sample consisted of peripheral blood. The receptors were gathered from a man aged 30 to 39 with active or convalescent COVID-19.

This clone was detected a few times. The CDR3 reads CASRLSEIYGYTF. The CDR3 nucleotides read TGTGCCAGCAGACTCTCTGAAATCTATGGCTACACCTTC. The chain employs TRBV7-9 and TRBJ1-2; D is unresolved. V lost 6 bases and J lost 4, with 12 bases in between. The CDR3 sequence is 13 residues long. CDR1 is SEHNR, CDR2 FQNEAQ, per germline (reference sequence).

The genes are TRBV14 and TRBJ2-5; 13 bases are a match to TRBD2. J gave up 5 bases and V 1 base, and 7 bases lay outside the gene matches. The CDR3 extends over 17 amino acids. Germline lookup yields CDR1 SGHDN and CDR2 FVKESK. CDR3 protein: CASSQGILAGGLETQYF. The CDR3 DNA reads TGTGCCAGCAGCCAAGGAATACTAGCGGGGGGGCTTGAGACCCAGTACTTC.

On this clone itself: It is unclear where the CDR3 begins or ends on the DNA, so no DNA is shown, and the CDR3 is as TCRdb lists it. The rearrangement uses TRBV21-1 and TRBJ2-7; the DNA was not used to check the table's D call, TRBD2. TRBV21-1 is tagged as a pseudogene. A total of 18 residues make up the CDR3, ends included. CDR3 residues: CASSHPAVAGGSSYEQYF.

Remarks on this clone: This CDR3 is also generated by other DNA sequences in the sample. The CDR3 is CASSLGGPYNEQFF. CDR3 nucleotides: TGTGCCAGCAGTCTAGGGGGCCCCTACAATGAGCAGTTCTTC. This rearrangement joins TRBV27 to TRBJ2-1; 7 nucleotides agree with TRBD1. The CDR3 spans 14 residues. CDR1 is MNHEY, CDR2 SMNVEV, per germline (reference sequence). The junction had 3 bases not matched to a gene; V was cut back by 5 bases and J by 2 bases.

This chain joins TRBV21-1 and TRBJ1-1. TRBV21-1 is a pseudogene. This CDR3 has 13 amino acids. DNA of the CDR3: TGTGCCAGCAGCAAAACTGGGAACACTGAAGCTTTCTTT. Its translation is CASSKTGNTEAFF.

V and J are TRBV19 and TRBJ1-5, with no clear D. Looked up from germline, CDR1 is LNHDA and CDR2 is SQIVND (reference sequence). The CDR3 has 14 amino acids. Trimming removed 6 bases from V and 3 bases from J, with 12 bases in between. In DNA form, the CDR3 reads TGTGCCAGTAGACCCCTCGGGGTCAATCAGCCCCAGCATTTT. It encodes CASRPLGVNQPQHF.

The V and J genes are TRBV11-3 and TRBJ2-1; 7 bases map to TRBD2. Looked up from germline, CDR1 is SGHNT and CDR2 is YENEEA. The trim removed 1 base at V and 6 bases at J, leaving 6 bases unmatched. The CDR3 extends over 15 amino acids. The chain's CDR3 is CASSLGLRGSNEQFF. CDR3 nucleotides: TGTGCCAGCAGCTTAGGATTGCGGGGGTCCAATGAGCAGTTCTTC.

The V call is TRBV27, the J call TRBJ1-1, with 7 bases identical to TRBD1. Unmatched junction bases numbered 7, after V lost 8 bases and J lost 4 bases. This CDR3 has 13 amino acids. The germline V gene encodes CDR1 MNHEY and CDR2 SMNVEV (reference sequence). CDR3 amino acids: CASGLQGLTEAFF. CDR3 DNA: TGTGCCAGCGGTCTACAGGGGCTCACTGAAGCTTTCTTT.

This chain's CDR3 is CASSLGANSPLHF. As DNA, the CDR3 is TGCGCCAGCAGCTTGGGGGCCAATTCACCCCTCCACTTT. This sequence joins TRBV5-1 and TRBJ1-6; D remains unclear. The CDR3 runs to 13 residues. CDR1 SGHRS and CDR2 YFSETQ come from the germline V gene. V shed 0 bases and J shed 7 bases, with 5 bases lying between them.

This clone was seen just once. The chain joins TRBV5-1 to TRBJ1-6; the D gene is possibly TRBD1 (5 bases). The CDR3 spans 15 residues. Germline CDR1 reads SGHRS; CDR2 reads YFSETQ. V dropped 0 bases and J dropped 7 bases, with 11 bases sitting between them. In DNA, the CDR3 is TGCGCCAGCAGCTTGGAGGGGAACAAGAATTCACCCCTCCACTTT. Protein sequence: CASSLEGNKNSPLHF.

The chain carries TRBV3-1 (or the pseudogene TRBV3-2) and TRBJ2-5; 11 bases align to TRBD2. The CDR3 sequence is 16 residues long. V lost 0 bases and J lost 4; bases outside the gene matches: 4. Germline CDR1 and CDR2: LGHDT and YNNKEL (reference sequence). CDR3 in amino acids: CASSQEGSGGAETQYF. The CDR3 region has the DNA TGTGCCAGCAGCCAAGAGGGTAGCGGGGGGGCAGAGACCCAGTACTTC.

This clone was counted a few times. V is TRBV28 and J is TRBJ1-2, with TRBD1 matching 7 bases. This CDR3 has 13 residues. Trimming at V came to 7 bases and at J to 3 bases, leaving 5 bases not matched to a gene. Per the germline V gene, CDR1 is MDHEN and CDR2 is SYDVKM. The CDR3 DNA reads TGTGCCAGCACCTTAGGGACAGACTATGGCTACACCTTC. It specifies CASTLGTDYGYTF.

The chain combines TRBV7-9 with TRBJ1-4, with 7 bases identical to TRBD1. The germline V gene encodes CDR1 SEHNR and CDR2 FQNEAQ (reference sequence). CDR3 length equals 15 residues. V lost 3 bases, J lost 3 bases, and 4 bases stayed unmatched. CDR3 DNA sequence: TGTGCCAGCAGCTTTCCCGGGACAGCTAATGAAAAACTGTTTTTT. Protein: CASSFPGTANEKLFF.

The genes are TRBV11-2 and TRBJ2-2, with D possibly TRBD2 on 5 matching bases. Deletions cut 5 bases from V and 1 base from J, with 14 bases between. The CDR3 runs 16 residues. From germline, CDR1 is SGHAT and CDR2 FQNNGV. CDR3 sequence reads: CASSLLGILNTGELFF. The CDR3 region has the DNA TGTGCCAGCAGCCTACTAGGTATCCTGAACACCGGGGAGCTGTTTTTT.

As regards this clone: Additional DNA sequences in this sample encode the identical CDR3. This sequence joins TRBV18 and TRBJ1-5; D is unresolved. Trimming pared 3 bases from V and 5 bases from J, leaving 8 bases between. CDR3 length: 13 residues. In germline, CDR1 is KGHSH, CDR2 LQKENI. CDR3 in amino acids: CASSPGRDQPQHF. CDR3 coding DNA: TGTGCCAGCTCACCGGGTCGGGATCAGCCCCAGCATTTT.

The V call is TRBV30, the J call TRBJ1-1; 9 bases align to TRBD1. Germline V gene sequence: CDR1 GTSNPN, CDR2 SVGIG (reference sequence). This CDR3 spans 13 amino acids. After removal of 2 bases from V and 6 bases from J, the junction contained 4 bases not matched to a gene. CDR3 protein: CAWSKQGAAEAFF. The CDR3 DNA reads TGTGCCTGGAGTAAACAGGGGGCGGCTGAAGCTTTCTTT.

This sequence joins TRBV1 and TRBJ2-1; the table's D call, TRBD1, has no DNA check behind it. TRBV1 is deemed a pseudogene. This CDR3 is 15 amino acids long. Here the CDR3 reads CTSSLGQGALNEQFF. The CDR3 DNA is TGCACCAGCAGCTTGGGACAGGGGGCTTTAAATGAGCAGTTCTTC.

Only one count was recorded for this clone. CDR3 loop: CATLEDREGSYEQYF. The CDR3 coding sequence is TGTGCCACCCTCGAGGACAGGGAGGGCTCCTACGAGCAGTACTTC. V usage is TRBV6-5 and J usage is TRBJ2-7; a weak D match, TRBD1 (8 bases). CDR3 size: 15 residues. The V gene lost 10 bases and the J gene lost 0 bases, with 19 bases spanning the gap. In germline, CDR1 is MNHEY, CDR2 SVGAGI.

The CDR3 DNA sequence: TGTGCCAGTAGTATCGGGACAGTCTCTGGAAACACCATATATTTT. It is translated as CASSIGTVSGNTIYF. The chain employs TRBV19 and TRBJ1-3; 7 positions agree with TRBD1. The CDR3 contains 15 residues. The J segment lost 0 bases and the V segment lost 3 bases, leaving 2 bases of the junction unmatched. Per germline, CDR1 LNHDA and CDR2 SQIVND (reference sequence).

V is TRBV5-1 and J is TRBJ1-6; D gene uncertain. The CDR3 is made up of 12 amino acids. V lost 4 bases, J lost 9 bases, and 8 bases lay in between. CDR1 is SGHRS and CDR2 is YFSETQ in the germline V gene. CDR3 sequence (DNA): TGCGCCAGCAGCCTGGACTCTTCACCCCTCCACTTT. It translates to CASSLDSSPLHF.

V usage is TRBV19 and J usage is TRBJ1-2; D not certain. Germline V gene data show CDR1 as LNHDA and CDR2 as SQIVND (reference sequence). This CDR3 has 15 residues. The V gene lost 2 bases and the J gene lost 4 bases, with 14 bases spanning the gap. Here the CDR3 DNA reads TGTGCCAGTAGTATAAAGAGCGGGTATCTCTATGGCTACACCTTC. This translates into CASSIKSGYLYGYTF.

The chain combines TRBV6-5 with TRBJ2-1; 8 bases are a match to TRBD1. J gave up 8 bases and V 6 bases, and 12 bases lay outside the gene matches. This CDR3 has 15 amino acids. Germline CDR1 is MNHEY and CDR2 is SVGAGI. The CDR3 coding sequence is TGTGCCAGCAGCCTTCAGGGGGCGAAAAGGGATGAGCAGTTCTTC. Its protein product is CASSLQGAKRDEQFF.

In DNA form, the CDR3 reads TGTGCCAGCAGCCAAGGGGTCGGGAGCCCCTATGGCTACACCTTC. This encodes CASSQGVGSPYGYTF. This rearrangement joins TRBV14 to TRBJ1-2; D call uncertain. The V gene lost 1 base and the J gene lost 4 bases, with 13 bases spanning the gap. This CDR3 comprises 15 residues. Germline V gene sequence: CDR1 SGHDN, CDR2 FVKESK.

V is TRBV18 and J is TRBJ2-1; no clear D. Germline V gene data show CDR1 as KGHSH and CDR2 as LQKENI. V gave up 1 base and J gave up 7 bases, with 14 bases separating them. This CDR3 region has 15 residues. The CDR3 sequence is CASSPQATGRNEQFF. The CDR3 nucleotides read TGTGCCAGCTCACCACAAGCCACGGGTCGGAATGAGCAGTTCTTC.

This rearrangement joins TRBV7-9 to TRBJ1-2; the match to TRBD1 covers 8 bases. This CDR3 has 17 residues. Germline CDR1 is SEHNR and CDR2 is FQNEAQ (reference sequence). V was clipped by 0 bases and J by 4 bases; unmatched bases: 10. The CDR3 is CASSLAETQTGGYGYTF. DNA for the CDR3: TGTGCCAGCAGCTTAGCGGAGACGCAAACAGGGGGCTATGGCTACACCTTC.

This sequence joins TRBV7-2 and TRBJ2-7, with 8 bases fitting TRBD1. Germline CDR1 reads SGHTA; CDR2 reads FQGNSA. This CDR3 spans 16 amino acids. Unmatched junction bases numbered 13, after V lost 5 bases and J lost 4 bases. The CDR3 spells CASSPRGQGGGYEQYF. The CDR3 nucleotides read TGTGCCAGCAGCCCGCGAGGACAGGGTGGAGGGTACGAGCAGTACTTC.

This clone has a single count. The chain couples TRBV9 to TRBJ1-5; 7 positions agree with TRBD1. Germline V gives CDR1 SGDLS, CDR2 YYNGEE. The CDR3 covers 14 residues. V dropped 3 bases and J dropped 5; count of bases not matched to a gene: 5. The CDR3 coding sequence is TGTGCCAGCAGCGCCGGGACAGCCGATCAGCCCCAGCATTTT. This sequence encodes CASSAGTADQPQHF.